This T cell receptor beta chain is drawn from a study of T-cell reconstitution after alpha-beta-depleted transplantation in children. This clonotype has at least ten counts. Its antigen is unidentified. Preparation of the TCRbeta library used unique molecular identifiers. TCRdb re-derived calls from the PCR reads in MiXCR, one entry per CDR3 protein. The repertoire holds over 450,000 distinct CDR3 sequences, with about 11% as singletons. Whole-study findings and limits: The authors attributed T-cell counts and diversity one year after transplant mostly to newly produced T cells.

The CDR3 loop spans 14 amino acids. Germline CDR1 and CDR2: DFQATT and SNEGSKA (reference sequence). Unmatched junction bases numbered 7, after V lost 6 bases and J lost 7 bases. This TCR came from a child younger than 10 with inherited bone marrow failure, due to receive a stem cell transplant. The V call is TRBV20-1, the J call TRBJ2-2, with 11 bases fitting TRBD1. This specimen was PBMCs, taken before TCRalphabeta/CD19-depleted stem cell transplant. The CDR3 DNA reads TGCAGTGCGCGGACAGGGGGCTCGATCGGGGAGCTGTTTTTT. This encodes CSARTGGSIGELFF.